What follows describes a single T cell receptor beta chain. The antigen is unknown. These data originate in a study of shared clonotypes between healthy human individuals. This CDR3 is built from 16 residues. The V and J ends lost 1 base and 5 bases respectively, with 14 bases between them. Germline-derived CDR1 and CDR2 are MNHEY and SMNVEV (reference sequence). General study points: The generation probabilities recorded for non-shared clonotypes fell below those of clonotypes shared by all four donors. Among donors, sharing of clonotypes was expected to be affected by sequencing depth. Rarefaction curves obtained for sorted subsets showed sequencing incomplete despite large depth.

Some clones are missing from TCRdb's copy, which holds only in-frame ones; the method was immunoSEQ multiplex PCR. This table has about 2 million clones, less than 95% appearing once. Naivety among CD8 cells was defined by CD45RO negativity and positive CCR7 selection, thereby excluding terminally differentiated effector memory CD45RA+ cells. Each sample came from a Caucasian adult donor living in Nashville, Tennessee. The gene calls are TRBV27 and TRBJ1-4; a weak D match, TRBD1 (5 bases). The sequenced sample was naive CD8+ T cells sorted from blood. The receptor comes from a man aged 18 to 30 in good health. The CDR3 nucleotides read TGTGCCAGCAGTTTATACAATGGGGCCATGAATGAAAAACTGTTTTTT. Its translation is CASSLYNGAMNEKLFF.